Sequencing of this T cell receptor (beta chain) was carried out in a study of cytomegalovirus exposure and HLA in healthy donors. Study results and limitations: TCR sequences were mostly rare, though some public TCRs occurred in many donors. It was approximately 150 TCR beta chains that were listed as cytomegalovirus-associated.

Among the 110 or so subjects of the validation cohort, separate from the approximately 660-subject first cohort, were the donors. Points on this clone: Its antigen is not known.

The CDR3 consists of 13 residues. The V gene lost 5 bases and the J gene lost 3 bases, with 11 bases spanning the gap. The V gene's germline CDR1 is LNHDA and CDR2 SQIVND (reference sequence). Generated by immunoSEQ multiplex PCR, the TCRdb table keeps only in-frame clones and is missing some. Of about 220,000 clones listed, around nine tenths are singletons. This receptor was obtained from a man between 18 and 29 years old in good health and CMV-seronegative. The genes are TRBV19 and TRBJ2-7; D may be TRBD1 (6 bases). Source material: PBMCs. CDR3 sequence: CASSFGTSYEQYF. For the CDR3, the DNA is TGTGCCAGTAGTTTCGGGACAAGCTACGAGCAGTACTTC. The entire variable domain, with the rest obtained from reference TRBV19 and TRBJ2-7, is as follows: DGGITQSPKYLFRKEGQNVTLSCEQNLNHDAMYWYRQDPGQGLRLIYYSQIVNDFQKGDIAEGYSVSREKKESFPLTVTSAQKNPTAFYLCASSFGTSYEQYFGPGTRLTVT.